This T cell receptor (beta chain) was obtained from a study of T-cell reconstitution after alpha-beta-depleted transplantation in children. Overall study findings and caveats: Among T cells one year after transplant, newly produced cells accounted for most counts and diversity. About two months after transplant, alpha-beta T cells reportedly came from several hundred expanded graft clones. Surviving recipient T cells and thymic progenitors accounted for the high day-60 TCRbeta diversity observed in some patients.

The V gene's germline CDR1 is KGHDR and CDR2 SFDVKD. The CDR3 is 15 residues long. V lost 4 bases and J lost 10, with 19 bases in between. Researchers prepared the TCRbeta library using unique molecular identifiers, the study reports. TCRdb passed the PCR reads through MiXCR, listing each CDR3 protein once. The sample has roughly 280,000 distinct CDR3 sequences, 9.5% to 13% seen once; the top ten hold roughly a quarter. This clonotype occurred many times. Its antigen is still unknown. The gene calls are TRBV24-1 and TRBJ2-4, with D uncertain. The sample was peripheral blood, taken 180 days after TCRalphabeta/CD19-depleted stem cell transplant. The receptor was derived from a male patient between 2 and 9 years old who had a stem cell transplant for chronic granulomatous disease, so the T cells may come from the graft donor. The CDR3 bases are TGTGCCACCAGTGACTCCACGTCGACCTGGGGAATTCAGTACTTC. It encodes CATSDSTSTWGIQYF.